This TCR beta chain was recorded in a study of T cell responses to AZD1222 COVID-19 vaccine. Points from the study as a whole: Clonal diversity was possibly underestimated, and the donors were mostly white British, with more females.

The germline CDR1 and CDR2 sequences are SGHRS and YFSETQ. This CDR3 contains 13 residues. Trimming cost V 0 bases and J 5 bases, with 8 bases left between them. Here immunoSEQ multiplex PCR was the method, and the copy in TCRdb shows in-frame clones only, minus some. The table lists 150,000 to 250,000 clones, 80% to 95% of them singletons, with roughly 3.5% in the top ten. Timing groups of about 4 and about 12 weeks for second doses were pooled. In regard to this clone: Antigen: not known.

This material consisted of peripheral blood, taken 28 days after the second AZD1222 dose. The clonotype comes from an adult who received the AZD1222 COVID-19 vaccine. The chain links TRBV5-1 to TRBJ1-1, with TRBD1 as a possible D gene (5 bases). The CDR3 DNA reads as TGCGCCAGCAGCTTGGGACCAGGGACTGAAGCTTTCTTT. Its protein product is CASSLGPGTEAFF. The whole variable domain, remainder taken from reference TRBV5-1 and TRBJ1-1, is KAGVTQTPRYLIKTRGQQVTLSCSPISGHRSVSWYQQTPGQGLQFLFEYFSETQRNKGNFPGRFSGRQFSNSRSEMNVSTLELGDSALYLCASSLGPGTEAFFGQGTRLTVV.